A selection of T cell receptor beta chains follows, all from one sample in a study of cytomegalovirus exposure and HLA in healthy donors. The data were produced by immunoSEQ multiplex PCR, yet TCRdb's version contains in-frame clones alone and is incomplete. Here the sample spans 110,000 or so clones, more than 70% being singletons. The material sequenced was PBMCs. All receptors come from a woman aged 18-29 years in good health and CMV-seronegative. Each CDR3 is given with its conserved first and last residue. Fields, in order: CDR3 DNA, CDR3 protein, D gene, J gene, clone size, V gene. A D gene is named only where the DNA matches it firmly. A row's size may be missing; if present it is once, few, many or a size class.

TGTGCCAGCAGCATAGGACAGGGGCTCCACGAGCAGTACTTC CASSIGQGLHEQYF TRBD1 TRBJ2-7 . TRBV5-5
TGTGCCAGCAGCTTAGTGGCAGGGCCGAGTAACACCATATATTTT CASSLVAGPSNTIYF . TRBJ1-3 . TRBV7-6
TGCGCCAGCAGCCACGATGGGGGGAGCAATCAGCCCCAGCATTTT CASSHDGGSNQPQHF . TRBJ1-5 . TRBV4-3
TGTGCCAGCAGCCCGACCCATGTGGGCCACAATGAGCAGTTCTTC CASSPTHVGHNEQFF . TRBJ2-1 . TRBV7-9
TGTGCCAGCAGTACAAGACTAGCGGCATCCTACGAGCAGTACTTC CASSTRLAASYEQYF TRBD2 TRBJ2-7 . TRBV28
TGTGCCAGCTCACCTATCGCCGGGGCAGGGGTCCAAGAGACCCAGTACTTC CASSPIAGAGVQETQYF . TRBJ2-5 . TRBV18
TGTGCCAGCAGCCCGGGACACACGAACACTGAAGCTTTCTTT CASSPGHTNTEAFF . TRBJ1-1 few TRBV7-3
TGTGCCAGCAGGAGTTCCGGGGAGCTGTTTTTT CASRSSGELFF . TRBJ2-2 . TRBV6-6
TGTGCCAGCTCACCGTTCTCTAGCACAGATACGCAGTATTTT CASSPFSSTDTQYF . TRBJ2-3 . TRBV18
TGTGCGCTAGGGAAAGGGGTGAGCAATCAGCCCCAGCATTTT CALGKGVSNQPQHF . TRBJ1-5 . TRBV28
TGTGCCAGCAGCGGCGACAGGGGACAACTGTTTTTT CASSGDRGQLFF TRBD1 TRBJ1-4 . TRBV9
TGTGCCAGTAGTAAACAGGGATATACCGGGGAGCTGTTTTTT CASSKQGYTGELFF . TRBJ2-2 . TRBV19
TGTGCCAGCAGTTCCGGGACTAGCGGGAATGAGCAGTTCTTC CASSSGTSGNEQFF TRBD2 TRBJ2-1 . TRBV7-3
TGTGCCAGCAGCAAAGGTCCTACAGGGGGCGAGCAGTACTTC CASSKGPTGGEQYF TRBD1 TRBJ2-7 . TRBV28
TGCAGCGTTGGACAGTTCACTAGCACAGATACGCAGTATTTT CSVGQFTSTDTQYF . TRBJ2-3 . TRBV29-1
TGTGCCAGCGTCCGACTAGCGGGAGGGGACACCGGGGAGCTGTTTTTT CASVRLAGGDTGELFF TRBD2 TRBJ2-2 . TRBV9
TGTGCCAGCAGACGCTACAGTGTGAACACTGAAGCTTTCTTT CASRRYSVNTEAFF . TRBJ1-1 . TRBV28
TGTGCCAGCAGCGGAGCGAACACTGAAGCTTTCTTT CASSGANTEAFF . TRBJ1-1 . TRBV2
TGTGCCAGCAGCTATAAAGCGGGGGGGAACGAGCAGTACTTC CASSYKAGGNEQYF TRBD2 TRBJ2-7 . TRBV5-4
TGTGCCAGCAGCAAACGAGGGGGCCAAGAGACCCAGTACTTC CASSKRGGQETQYF . TRBJ2-5 . TRBV6-5
TGTGCCAGCAGCCAATACGGACAGACTTACAGGGAGTTCTTC CASSQYGQTYREFF . TRBJ2-1 . TRBV4-2
TGTGCCAGCAGCCTTATAACAGGGGGCGGTTCTGGTCAGCCCCAGCATTTT CASSLITGGGSGQPQHF TRBD1 TRBJ1-5 . TRBV9
TGTGCCAGCAGCTCGCAGGGGGCTGTCTATTTT CASSSQGAVYF TRBD1 TRBJ1-3 few TRBV7-6
TGTGCCAGCTCACCCCCGACAGGGATGAAAGAGACCCAGTACTTC CASSPPTGMKETQYF TRBD1 TRBJ2-5 . TRBV18
TGCGCCAGCAGTCTCCGCTATACGAGACAGGGTTATTCACCCCTCCACTTT CASSLRYTRQGYSPLHF TRBD1 TRBJ1-6 . TRBV5-1
TGTGCCAGCAGTTACTCGGACTGGGGGGAAGGTGGCTACACCTTC CASSYSDWGEGGYTF . TRBJ1-2 . TRBV6-5
TGCGCCAGCAGCCAAGCTCTAGCGGGGGTACTCCCCGGGGAGCTGTTTTTT CASSQALAGVLPGELFF TRBD2 TRBJ2-2 . TRBV4-3
TGTGCCAGCAGCGTAGGGGTGGGCAGGGGTGGCTATGGCTACACCTTC CASSVGVGRGGYGYTF . TRBJ1-2 . TRBV9
TGTGCCAGTGGACTTGAGTCGGAGACCCAGTACTTC CASGLESETQYF . TRBJ2-5 . TRBV2
TGTGCCAGCAGCGCCGGACAGGGTAAGGATTCACCCCTCCACTTT CASSAGQGKDSPLHF TRBD1 TRBJ1-6 . TRBV9
TGTGCCAGCAGCTTAGGCCTGGCCCCTTCCGAGCAGTACTTC CASSLGLAPSEQYF . TRBJ2-7 once TRBV13
TGTGCCAGCAGCGCTCAAGATACAGGGACCCAAGAGACCCAGTACTTC CASSAQDTGTQETQYF . TRBJ2-5 . TRBV9
TGTGCCAGCAGTTACAGTGCAGGGGTCTCTGGAAACACCATATATTTT CASSYSAGVSGNTIYF . TRBJ1-3 . TRBV28
TGTGCCAGCTCACCACCTGGAACAGGGGGAGGGACCCAGTACTTC CASSPPGTGGGTQYF TRBD1 TRBJ2-5 . TRBV18
TGTGCCAGCAGCTTAGGTGGACAGGCGAATCAGCCCCAGCATTTT CASSLGGQANQPQHF TRBD1 TRBJ1-5 . TRBV11-2
TGTGCCAGCTCCGCCCGGGGGGGGGCTCCCCACGAGCAGTACTTC CASSARGGAPHEQYF TRBD2 TRBJ2-7 . TRBV18
TGTGCCAGCAGTTCTTCCGGGACAGCGAAGGAGACCCAGTACTTC CASSSSGTAKETQYF TRBD1 TRBJ2-5 . TRBV28
TGTGCCAGCAGTCAGAGGAGTGAAGCCCAGCATTTT CASSQRSEAQHF . TRBJ1-5 . TRBV7-9
TGTGCCAGCAGCCCGTCTCTCCCAACCCGAGTGGATGAGCAGTTCTTC CASSPSLPTRVDEQFF . TRBJ2-1 . TRBV7-9
TGCGCCAGCAGCCAAGCCCCTAGCGGGGGGGCGTATGAGCAGTTCTTC CASSQAPSGGAYEQFF TRBD2 TRBJ2-1 . TRBV4-1
TGCGCCAGCAGCTTAACTAGCGGGATAGATACGCAGTATTTT CASSLTSGIDTQYF TRBD2 TRBJ2-3 once TRBV5-1
TGTGCCAGCAGCTTAGCCCGAGGACAGGCAACTAATGAAAAACTGTTTTTT CASSLARGQATNEKLFF TRBD1 TRBJ1-4 . TRBV7-9
TGTGCCAGCAGCTTAGCACAGGGGGTCGATGAGCAGTTCTTC CASSLAQGVDEQFF TRBD1 TRBJ2-1 . TRBV7-9
TGCGCCAGCAGCTTGGATCTAGCGGTAAGCTCCTACAATGAGCAGTTCTTC CASSLDLAVSSYNEQFF TRBD2 TRBJ2-1 . TRBV5-1
TGTGCCAGCAGGATAAGACAGGGCCCCTATGGCTACACCTTC CASRIRQGPYGYTF TRBD1 TRBJ1-2 once TRBV28
TGTGCCAGTAGTGGACAGGGGGCCACAGATACGCAGTATTTT CASSGQGATDTQYF TRBD1 TRBJ2-3 . TRBV19
TGTGCCAGCACCTCGACAGCCATCTCTGGGGCCAACGTCCTGACTTTC CASTSTAISGANVLTF . TRBJ2-6 . TRBV7-2
TGTGCCAGCAGCGTAGCGGGGGACGGTTTTACTGAAGCTTTCTTT CASSVAGDGFTEAFF . TRBJ1-1 . TRBV9
TGTGCCAGCAGTACAGGGTTGGCACGGGGAAACACCATATATTTT CASSTGLARGNTIYF . TRBJ1-3 few TRBV5-6
TGTGCCAGCAGTCCTCCGTCAGTTCGGGGGGCCTCCTACAATGAGCAGTTCTTC CASSPPSVRGASYNEQFF . TRBJ2-1 . TRBV2
TGTGCCAGCAGCGAGACAGGGACGCCCCCGGAGACCCAGTACTTC CASSETGTPPETQYF TRBD1 TRBJ2-5 . TRBV5-6
TGTGCCAGCACCACGACAGACTTTTATAATTCACCCCTCCACTTT CASTTTDFYNSPLHF . TRBJ1-6 . TRBV6-1